Presented here are 16 T cell receptor beta chains from one specimen sequenced in a study of blood T cell repertoires in COVID-19. Sequencing was performed with immunoSEQ multiplex PCR; in TCRdb, only in-frame clones are kept and a portion is missing. Of around 250,000 clones in the sample, roughly 86% were seen once. The sequenced sample was peripheral blood. The receptors come from a man aged 35 to 55 with active or convalescent COVID-19.

This clone was seen only once. The chain is built from TRBV5-6 and TRBJ1-1, with 7 bases aligning to TRBD1. The germline CDR1 and CDR2 sequences are SGHDT and YYEEEE. CDR3 length: 16 amino acids. J was trimmed by 1 base and V by 2 bases; bases with no gene match: 8. For the CDR3, the DNA is TGTGCCAGCAGCTTTCGACAGGGACGAGGGAACACTGAAGCTTTCTTT. Translated: CASSFRQGRGNTEAFF.

The sample holds a few counts of this clone. CDR3 sequence: CASPSDRAGQPQHF. The CDR3 DNA follows: TGTGCCAGCCCCTCCGACAGGGCCGGACAGCCCCAGCATTTT. The gene calls are TRBV27 and TRBJ1-5; the match to TRBD1 covers 7 bases. The CDR3 runs 14 residues. V shed 8 bases and J 7 bases; nucleotides not matched to a gene: 11. Germline assignment: CDR1 MNHEY and CDR2 SMNVEV (reference sequence).

This rearrangement joins TRBV19 to TRBJ1-1; 8 bases are shared with TRBD1. This CDR3 comprises 14 residues. V dropped 10 bases and J dropped 1; count of bases not matched to a gene: 8. Germline V gene sequence: CDR1 LNHDA, CDR2 SQIVND (reference sequence). DNA for the CDR3: TGTGCCACCCAATGGACAGGGAGGAACACTGAAGCTTTCTTT. Translation: CATQWTGRNTEAFF.

The chain carries TRBV7-2 and TRBJ2-7, with D maybe TRBD1 (5 bases). The CDR3 covers 17 residues. Trimming left V 0 bases short and J 2 bases short, with 17 bases between. Germline V gene data show CDR1 as SGHTA and CDR2 as FQGNSA. This CDR3 is CASSLAAGSSDTYEQYF. CDR3 coding DNA: TGTGCCAGCAGCTTAGCAGCAGGGTCATCGGACACCTACGAGCAGTACTTC.

The V and J genes are TRBV5-5 and TRBJ2-7, with D possibly TRBD2 on 5 matching bases. The CDR3 loop spans 14 amino acids. Per germline, CDR1 SGHKS and CDR2 YYEKEE (reference sequence). V was shortened by 2 bases and J by 7 bases, with 16 bases between the two germline ends. The CDR3: CASSLPRTLGEQYF. The DNA for the CDR3 is TGTGCCAGCAGCTTACCCAGAACACTAGGAGAGCAGTACTTC.

V usage is TRBV15 and J usage is TRBJ1-1, with 7 bases fitting TRBD1. Germline CDR1 LNHNV, CDR2 YYDKDF (reference sequence). With V trimmed by 3 bases and J by 5 bases, 6 bases remained unmatched. The CDR3 spans 14 residues. Here the CDR3 DNA reads TGTGCCACCAGCAGTCGGCAGGGGGAAACTGAAGCTTTCTTT. This translates into CATSSRQGETEAFF.

This clone has just one count. The chain couples TRBV3-1 (or the pseudogene TRBV3-2) to TRBJ2-4; D is undetermined. Germline values: CDR1 LGHDT, CDR2 YNNKEL (reference sequence). V was clipped by 5 bases and J by 5 bases, with 13 bases between them. This CDR3 spans 14 amino acids. CDR3 sequence (DNA): TGTGCCAGCAGCACACCCAGCAGCGAAAACATTCAGTACTTC. Translated: CASSTPSSENIQYF.

The J gene is TRBJ1-1, the V gene TRBV28; D is possibly TRBD1 (6 bases). Trimming removed 8 bases from V and 0 bases from J, with 19 bases in between. Looked up from germline, CDR1 is MDHEN and CDR2 is SYDVKM. This CDR3 has 16 residues. The CDR3 loop is CASPPPEGEMNTEAFF. The CDR3 DNA follows: TGTGCCAGCCCACCCCCCGAGGGGGAGATGAACACTGAAGCTTTCTTT.

The V call is TRBV7-9, the J call TRBJ1-3, with D possibly TRBD1 on 6 matching bases. This CDR3 is 15 amino acids long. Per the germline V gene, CDR1 is SEHNR and CDR2 is FQNEAQ (reference sequence). The V end lost 7 bases, the J end lost 0 bases, and 13 bases lay between the germline ends. CDR3 protein: CASNPEGGSGNTIYF. The CDR3 DNA is TGTGCCAGCAACCCGGAAGGGGGCTCTGGAAACACCATATATTTT.

The rearrangement links TRBV28 to TRBJ1-1; 9 bases map to TRBD1. Germline V gene data show CDR1 as MDHEN and CDR2 as SYDVKM. Trimming took 2 bases from V and 9 from J; bases not matched to a gene: 7. The CDR3 is 14 residues long. The CDR3 region is CASSLGGQGPKAFF. The DNA for the CDR3 is TGTGCCAGCAGTTTAGGGGGACAGGGACCGAAAGCTTTCTTT.

The chain carries TRBV19 and TRBJ1-1; D possibly corresponds to TRBD1 (6 bases). Germline assignment: CDR1 LNHDA and CDR2 SQIVND (reference sequence). The CDR3 is 13 amino acids. V was cut by 9 bases and J by 4 bases, with 15 bases left in between. Here the CDR3 reads CASQTQGVTEAFF. The CDR3 DNA follows: TGTGCCAGCCAAACACAGGGTGTCACTGAAGCTTTCTTT.

J is TRBJ2-3 and V is TRBV7-3; 7 nucleotides line up with TRBD2. Looked up from germline, CDR1 is SGHTA and CDR2 is FQGTGA. V lost 5 bases to trimming and J lost 3 bases; unmatched junction nucleotides: 8. This CDR3 is built from 15 residues. The CDR3 loop reads CASSPWGGETDTQYF. CDR3 sequence (DNA): TGTGCCAGCAGCCCCTGGGGGGGGGAGACAGATACGCAGTATTTT.

V is TRBV24-1 and J is TRBJ1-1, with 8 bases fitting TRBD1. V lost 3 bases and J lost 1; bases outside the gene matches: 3. This CDR3 is built from 15 residues. In germline, CDR1 is KGHDR, CDR2 SFDVKD. CDR3 sequence (DNA): TGTGCCACCAGTGATGGACAGGGACAGAACACTGAAGCTTTCTTT. Encoded protein: CATSDGQGQNTEAFF.

V gene TRBV9 combines with J gene TRBJ1-2, with D possibly matching TRBD1 (6 bases). The germline V and J ends were trimmed by 3 bases and 6 bases, with 6 bases remaining between them. The CDR3 covers 11 residues. Germline V lookup: CDR1 SGDLS, CDR2 YYNGEE. The CDR3 loop is CASSAGDGYTF. In DNA form, the CDR3 reads TGTGCCAGCAGCGCAGGGGATGGCTACACCTTC.

The chain joins TRBV9 to TRBJ1-4, with D unclear. This CDR3 spans 17 amino acids. Germline CDR1 SGDLS, CDR2 YYNGEE. V dropped 0 bases and J dropped 8 bases, with 20 bases sitting between them. The CDR3 DNA is TGTGCCAGCAGCGTAGGCCCCATCCGTCGAGAACCCGAAAAACTGTTTTTT. Protein product: CASSVGPIRREPEKLFF.

As DNA, the CDR3 is TGCGCCAGTATGGGACAGTTGAACACTGAAGCTTTCTTT. It yields the protein CASMGQLNTEAFF. The chain has TRBV10-1 and TRBJ1-1; 7 bases match TRBD1. The CDR3 covers 13 residues. Germline CDR1 reads WNHNN; CDR2 reads SYGVQD (reference sequence). V lost 9 bases, J lost 0 bases, and 4 bases stayed unmatched.